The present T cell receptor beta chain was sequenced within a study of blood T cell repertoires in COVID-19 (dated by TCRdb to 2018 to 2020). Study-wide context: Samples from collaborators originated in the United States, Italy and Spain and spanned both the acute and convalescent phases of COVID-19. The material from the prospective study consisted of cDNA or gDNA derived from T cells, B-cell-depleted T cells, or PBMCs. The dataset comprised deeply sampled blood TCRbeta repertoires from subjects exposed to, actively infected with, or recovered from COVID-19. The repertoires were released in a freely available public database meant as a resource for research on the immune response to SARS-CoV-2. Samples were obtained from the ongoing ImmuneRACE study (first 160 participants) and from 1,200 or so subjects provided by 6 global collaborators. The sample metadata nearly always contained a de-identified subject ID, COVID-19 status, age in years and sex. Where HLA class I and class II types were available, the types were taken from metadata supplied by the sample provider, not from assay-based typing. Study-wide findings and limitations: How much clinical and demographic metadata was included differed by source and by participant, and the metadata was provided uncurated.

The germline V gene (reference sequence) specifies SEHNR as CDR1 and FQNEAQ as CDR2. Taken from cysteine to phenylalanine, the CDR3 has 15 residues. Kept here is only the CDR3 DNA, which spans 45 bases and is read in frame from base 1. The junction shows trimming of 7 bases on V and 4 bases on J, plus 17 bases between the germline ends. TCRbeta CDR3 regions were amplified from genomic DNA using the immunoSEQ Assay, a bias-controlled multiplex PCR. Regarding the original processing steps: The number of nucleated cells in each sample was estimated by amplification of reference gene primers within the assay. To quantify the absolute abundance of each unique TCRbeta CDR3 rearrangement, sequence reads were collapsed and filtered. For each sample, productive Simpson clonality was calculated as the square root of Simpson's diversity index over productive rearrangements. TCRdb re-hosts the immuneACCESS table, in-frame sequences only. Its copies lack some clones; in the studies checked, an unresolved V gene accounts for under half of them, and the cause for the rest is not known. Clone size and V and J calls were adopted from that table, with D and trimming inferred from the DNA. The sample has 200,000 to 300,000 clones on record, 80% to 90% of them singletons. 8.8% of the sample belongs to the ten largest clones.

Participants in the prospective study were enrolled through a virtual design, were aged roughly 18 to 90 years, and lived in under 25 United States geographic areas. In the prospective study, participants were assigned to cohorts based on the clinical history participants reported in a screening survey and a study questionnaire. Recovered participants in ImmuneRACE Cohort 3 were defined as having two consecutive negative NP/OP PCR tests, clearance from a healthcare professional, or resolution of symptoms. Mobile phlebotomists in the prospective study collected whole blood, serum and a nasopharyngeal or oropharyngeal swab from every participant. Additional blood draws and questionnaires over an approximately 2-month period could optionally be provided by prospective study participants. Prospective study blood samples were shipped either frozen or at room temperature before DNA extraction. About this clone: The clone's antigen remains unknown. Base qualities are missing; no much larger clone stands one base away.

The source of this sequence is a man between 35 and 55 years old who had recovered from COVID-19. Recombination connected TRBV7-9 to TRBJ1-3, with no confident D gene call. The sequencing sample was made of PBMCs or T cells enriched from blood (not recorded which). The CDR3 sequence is CASTTLPGPGNTIYF. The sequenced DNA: TGTGCCAGCACCACATTACCTGGCCCCGGAAACACCATATATTTT. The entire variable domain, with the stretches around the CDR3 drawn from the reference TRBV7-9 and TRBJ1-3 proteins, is DTGVSQNPRHKITKRGQNVTFRCDPISEHNRLYWYRQTLGQGPEFLTYFQNEAQLEKSRLLSDRFSAERPKGSFSTLEIQRTEQGDSAMYLCASTTLPGPGNTIYFGEGSWLTVV.